The 16 T cell receptor beta chains given below trace back to one sample, sequenced in a study of cytomegalovirus exposure and HLA in healthy donors. Assay: immunoSEQ multiplex PCR; the TCRdb copy retains only in-frame clones and omits some. The table has about 300,000 clones, roughly 88% seen once. Specimen: PBMCs. The source of these receptors is a woman aged 18-29 years in good health and CMV-seronegative.

The V and J genes are TRBV19 and TRBJ1-2; D not certain. V was clipped by 4 bases and J by 0 bases, with 9 bases between them. The CDR3 runs 14 residues. Germline CDR1 is LNHDA and CDR2 is SQIVND (reference sequence). DNA for the CDR3: TGTGCCAGTAGTACTGCGGTAGCTAACTATGGCTACACCTTC. This encodes CASSTAVANYGYTF. The complete variable domain, with remaining parts taken from reference TRBV19 and TRBJ1-2, reads DGGITQSPKYLFRKEGQNVTLSCEQNLNHDAMYWYRQDPGQGLRLIYYSQIVNDFQKGDIAEGYSVSREKKESFPLTVTSAQKNPTAFYLCASSTAVANYGYTFGSGTRLTVV.

This clone was found once. The chain links TRBV11-2 to TRBJ2-2; D not resolved. V was cut by 1 base and J by 3 bases, with 12 bases left in between. Germline V lookup: CDR1 SGHAT, CDR2 FQNNGV. The CDR3 totals 16 residues. The CDR3 sequence: CASSLVPGIYTGELFF. The CDR3 region has the DNA TGTGCCAGCAGCTTAGTTCCGGGTATTTACACCGGGGAGCTGTTTTTT. The whole variable domain, filled in from reference TRBV11-2 and TRBJ2-2, reads EAGVAQSPRYKIIEKRQSVAFWCNPISGHATLYWYQQILGQGPKLLIQFQNNGVVDDSQLPKDRFSAERLKGVDSTLKIQPAKLEDSAVYLCASSLVPGIYTGELFFGEGSRLTVL.

This chain links TRBV27 with TRBJ2-1, with 10 nucleotides matching TRBD2. CDR3 length: 14 residues. Germline CDR1 reads MNHEY; CDR2 reads SMNVEV (reference sequence). The V gene end was trimmed by 8 bases and the J gene end by 2 bases; junction bases not matched to a gene: 3. CDR3 protein: CASRLAGPYNEQFF. CDR3 sequence (DNA): TGTGCCAGCCGACTAGCGGGCCCCTACAATGAGCAGTTCTTC.

The rearrangement uses TRBV5-1 and TRBJ2-1; TRBD2 might be the D (5 bases). The CDR3 covers 16 residues. With 7 bases removed from V and 0 bases from J, the gap between germline ends came to 17 bases. Germline loops: CDR1 SGHRS, CDR2 YFSETQ. This chain's CDR3 is CASSGEGASSYNEQFF. As DNA, the CDR3 is TGCGCCAGCTCCGGCGAGGGAGCCAGCTCCTACAATGAGCAGTTCTTC.

The chain carries TRBV13 and TRBJ1-4; TRBD1 aligns across 7 bases. The CDR3 extends over 17 amino acids. With V trimmed by 1 base and J by 6 bases, 11 bases remained unmatched. The germline gives CDR1 PRHDT, CDR2 FYEKMQ (reference sequence). CDR3 sequence: CASSLAGRGKFHEKLFF. CDR3 nucleotide sequence: TGTGCCAGCAGCTTAGCAGGCAGGGGGAAGTTTCATGAAAAACTGTTTTTT.

This chain uses TRBV28 with TRBJ1-5, with a possible D match to TRBD1 (5 bases). The CDR3 runs 12 residues. Germline CDR1 MDHEN, CDR2 SYDVKM. The V end was cut by 6 bases, the J end by 11 bases, with 14 bases between. This CDR3 reads CASSPPKGSQHF. The CDR3 DNA reads TGTGCCAGCAGCCCCCCCAAGGGGTCCCAGCATTTT.

This clone was seen just once. The chain links TRBV7-9 to TRBJ2-7, with 8 bases aligning to TRBD2. This CDR3 is 14 amino acids long. The J segment lost 5 bases and the V segment lost 4 bases, leaving 7 bases of the junction unmatched. The germline CDR1 and CDR2 sequences are SEHNR and FQNEAQ (reference sequence). CDR3 residues: CASSSAGGSNEQYF. In DNA, the CDR3 is TGTGCCAGCAGCTCCGCGGGGGGCTCTAACGAGCAGTACTTC. Combining the CDR3 with reference TRBV7-9 and TRBJ2-7 gives the whole variable domain DTGVSQNPRHKITKRGQNVTFRCDPISEHNRLYWYRQTLGQGPEFLTYFQNEAQLEKSRLLSDRFSAERPKGSFSTLEIQRTEQGDSAMYLCASSSAGGSNEQYFGPGTRLTVT.

The V and J genes are TRBV5-1 and TRBJ2-5; a weak D match, TRBD2 (6 bases). Germline loops: CDR1 SGHRS, CDR2 YFSETQ. Trimming removed 6 bases at V and 4 bases at J, with 16 bases between. The length of the CDR3 is 14 residues. The CDR3 is CASTLSGPRETQYF. The CDR3 bases are TGCGCCAGCACTTTAAGCGGGCCAAGAGAGACCCAGTACTTC.

This clone was observed a single time. The chain links TRBV19 to TRBJ2-5, with 13 nucleotides matching TRBD2. The CDR3 totals 18 residues. Trimming cost V 8 bases and J 0 bases; bases outside gene matches: 12. CDR1 LNHDA and CDR2 SQIVND come from the germline V gene (reference sequence). The CDR3 sequence is CASHSSSGTSGDQETQYF. The CDR3 coding sequence is TGTGCCAGTCACTCGAGTTCCGGGACTAGCGGGGACCAAGAGACCCAGTACTTC.

The chain combines TRBV4-3 with TRBJ2-7, with 7 bases matching TRBD2. The germline V gene encodes CDR1 LGHNA and CDR2 YSLEER. J lost 3 bases, V lost 1 base, and 12 bases had no gene match. There are 17 residues in the CDR3. The CDR3 DNA follows: TGCGCCAGCAGCCAAGCCAATCCCTCGGCGGGAGTCTACGAGCAGTACTTC. Translated, it gives CASSQANPSAGVYEQYF.

This chain links TRBV2 with TRBJ2-7; 14 positions agree with TRBD2. CDR3 size: 15 residues. Germline V CDR1 and CDR2: SNHLY, FYNNEI. The V and J ends lost 4 bases and 5 bases, in that order; junction bases with no gene match: 4. The CDR3 loop is CASSGGTSGSDEQYF. The CDR3 DNA is TGTGCCAGCAGTGGGGGGACTAGCGGGAGTGACGAGCAGTACTTC. The full variable domain, with the rest looked up from reference TRBV2 and TRBJ2-7, is EPEVTQTPSHQVTQMGQEVILRCVPISNHLYFYWYRQILGQKVEFLVSFYNNEISEKSEIFDDQFSVERPDGSNFTLKIRSTKLEDSAMYFCASSGGTSGSDEQYFGPGTRLTVT.

The chain recombines TRBV27 with TRBJ2-2; 8 nucleotides agree with TRBD1. There are 16 residues in the CDR3. From germline, CDR1 is MNHEY and CDR2 SMNVEV (reference sequence). J was trimmed by 6 bases and V by 5 bases; bases with no gene match: 11. The CDR3: CASSDRDRGLSGELFF. The CDR3 region has the DNA TGTGCCAGCAGTGACAGAGACAGGGGACTCTCCGGGGAGCTGTTTTTT.

The chain combines TRBV19 with TRBJ1-4; D gene uncertain. V was trimmed by 3 bases and J by 12 bases, leaving 17 bases between them. CDR3 length: 14 amino acids. From germline, CDR1 is LNHDA and CDR2 SQIVND (reference sequence). CDR3 in amino acids: CASSIYDGSYELFF. CDR3 DNA: TGTGCCAGTAGTATTTACGACGGGAGTTACGAACTGTTTTTT.

The V gene is TRBV11-2, the J gene TRBJ2-1; 9 bases are shared with TRBD2. This CDR3 comprises 13 residues. Trimming cost V 11 bases and J 5 bases; bases outside gene matches: 7. Germline-derived CDR1 and CDR2 are SGHAT and FQNNGV. The CDR3 coding sequence is TGTGCCGCCGCCGGCGGGAGGGACAATGAGCAGTTCTTC. Protein: CAAAGGRDNEQFF.

This chain connects TRBV7-9 to TRBJ2-7; D is perhaps TRBD2 (5 bases). Trimming pared 5 bases from V and 7 bases from J, leaving 12 bases between. The CDR3 extends over 12 amino acids. Germline V gene data show CDR1 as SEHNR and CDR2 as FQNEAQ (reference sequence). The CDR3 sequence: CASSKAVGEQYF. The CDR3, as DNA: TGTGCCAGCAGCAAAGCGGTCGGGGAGCAGTACTTC.

The chain recombines TRBV27 with TRBJ2-5, with TRBD2 matching 10 bases. The ends lost 0 bases at V and 1 base at J; junction bases unmatched: 8. Germline values: CDR1 MNHEY, CDR2 SMNVEV (reference sequence). The CDR3 spans 18 residues. In nucleotides, the CDR3 is TGTGCCAGCAGTTTATCCAGCGGGAGGGCCCAATCCCAAGAGACCCAGTACTTC. This sequence encodes CASSLSSGRAQSQETQYF.